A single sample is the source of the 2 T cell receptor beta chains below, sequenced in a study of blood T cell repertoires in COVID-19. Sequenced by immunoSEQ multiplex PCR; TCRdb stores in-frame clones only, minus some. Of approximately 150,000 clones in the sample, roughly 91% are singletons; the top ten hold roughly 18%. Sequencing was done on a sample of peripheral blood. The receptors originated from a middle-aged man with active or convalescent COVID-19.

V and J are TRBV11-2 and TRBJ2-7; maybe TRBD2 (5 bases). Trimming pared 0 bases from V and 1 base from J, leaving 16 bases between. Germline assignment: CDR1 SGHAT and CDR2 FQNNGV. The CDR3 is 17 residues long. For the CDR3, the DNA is TGTGCCAGCAGCTTAGATAGAATAGGCGGCGGGTCCTACGAGCAGTACTTC. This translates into CASSLDRIGGGSYEQYF.

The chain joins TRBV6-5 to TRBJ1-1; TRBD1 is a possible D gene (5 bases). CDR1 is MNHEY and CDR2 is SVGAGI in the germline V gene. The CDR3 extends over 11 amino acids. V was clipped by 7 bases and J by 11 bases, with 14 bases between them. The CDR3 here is CASKGRGVAFF. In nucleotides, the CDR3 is TGTGCCAGCAAAGGGCGGGGGGTCGCTTTCTTT.